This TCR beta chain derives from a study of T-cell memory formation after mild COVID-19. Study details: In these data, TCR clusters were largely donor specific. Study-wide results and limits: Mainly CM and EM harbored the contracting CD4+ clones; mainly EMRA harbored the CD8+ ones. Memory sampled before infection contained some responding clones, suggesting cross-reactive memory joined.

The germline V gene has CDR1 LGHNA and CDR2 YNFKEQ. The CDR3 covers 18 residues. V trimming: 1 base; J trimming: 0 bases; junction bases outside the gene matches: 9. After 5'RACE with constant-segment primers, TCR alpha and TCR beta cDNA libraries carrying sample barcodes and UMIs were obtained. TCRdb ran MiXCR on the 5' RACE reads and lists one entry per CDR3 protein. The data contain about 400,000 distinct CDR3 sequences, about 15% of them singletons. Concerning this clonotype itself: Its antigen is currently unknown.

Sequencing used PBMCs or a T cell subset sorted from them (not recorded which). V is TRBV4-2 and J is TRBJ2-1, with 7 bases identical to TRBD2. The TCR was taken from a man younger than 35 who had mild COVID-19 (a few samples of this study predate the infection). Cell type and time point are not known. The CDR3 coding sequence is TGTGCCAGCAGCCAAGTATTGACGGGGGGTACCTCCTACAATGAGCAGTTCTTC. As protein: CASSQVLTGGTSYNEQFF.